The sequence of this TCR beta chain was determined in a study of beta chain features in type 1 diabetes. Overall study results and limits: For Type 1 diabetes patients, all four CD4+ subsets carried TCRB CDR3s that were moderately but significantly shorter.

Expressed TCRB transcripts were sequenced because the entire RNA isolate underwent reverse transcription. Repertoires were generated with immunoSEQ multiplex PCR, while TCRdb's copy carries only in-frame clones and drops some. The table includes 250,000 to 350,000 clones, 14% detected once. The junction had 12 bases not matched to a gene; V was cut back by 4 bases and J by 5 bases. The length of the CDR3 is 18 residues. Germline V gene sequence: CDR1 SGHDN, CDR2 FVKESK. This clone came up a few times. Its matching antigen is unknown. Sequencing was carried out using naive CD4+ T cells from blood. The origin of this receptor is a man aged 25 to 40 with type 1 diabetes. The rearrangement joins TRBV14 to TRBJ2-5; 14 bases agree with TRBD2. CDR3 in amino acids: CASSRLPGLAGAEETQYF. The CDR3 nucleotides read TGTGCCAGCAGCCGCCTACCGGGACTAGCGGGAGCGGAGGAGACCCAGTACTTC.